These 8 T cell receptor beta chains were all obtained from the same sample, sequenced in a study of blood T cells in healthy people across ages. It was with a sample-barcoded 5' primer and a J-beta primer mix that a second PCR of roughly 7 to 12 cycles was run. In TCRdb, the 5' RACE reads were re-called with MiXCR into one record per CDR3 protein. The table shows around 700,000 distinct CDR3 sequences, with more than 20% occurring only once. These same records also appear under a second study, on T cells of mothers and their children.

The source material was blood. The receptor source for this set is a boy under 18 in good health.

This clonotype has just a few counts. The V gene is TRBV6-1, the J gene TRBJ2-1; 11 bases match TRBD2. V gave up 1 base and J gave up 6 bases; unmatched junction bases: 5. The CDR3 covers 16 residues. Germline loops: CDR1 MNHNS, CDR2 SASEGT. CDR3 region: CASSEVRLAGGNEQFF. The CDR3, as DNA: TGTGCCAGCAGTGAAGTGAGGCTAGCGGGGGGCAATGAGCAGTTCTTC.

The chain couples TRBV24-1 to TRBJ2-2; D remains ambiguous. V was pared by 9 bases and J by 0 bases, with 7 bases between. The CDR3 is 13 amino acids. CDR1 is KGHDR and CDR2 is SFDVKD in the germline V gene. The CDR3 nucleotides are TGTGCCACCGGGTCCGCGAACACCGGGGAGCTGTTTTTT. This translates into CATGSANTGELFF.

The genes are TRBV27 and TRBJ2-7; D ambiguous. CDR3 length: 13 residues. V was clipped by 6 bases and J by 3 bases, with 12 bases between them. The V gene's germline CDR1 is MNHEY and CDR2 SMNVEV (reference sequence). The CDR3: CASSPWSYYEQYF. CDR3 coding DNA: TGTGCCAGCAGCCCATGGAGCTACTACGAGCAGTACTTC.

On this clonotype: At one end the junction does not follow the germline gene, possibly because of a read error. The chain is built from TRBV12-5 and TRBJ1-1; no reliable D call. Germline CDR1 reads LGHNT; CDR2 reads FRNRAP. This CDR3 has 16 amino acids. CDR3 region: CASGLMPGGQNTEAFF. The DNA of the CDR3 is TGTGCTAGTGGTTTGATGCCCGGAGGGCAGAACACGGAAGCTTTCTTT.

The chain has TRBV7-3 and TRBJ2-3; possible D gene TRBD2, 7 bases. From germline, CDR1 is SGHTA and CDR2 FQGTGA. This CDR3 region has 19 residues. Deletions cut 0 bases from V and 1 base from J, with 20 bases between. The CDR3 is CASSLTGRLRGPGTDTQYF. Here the CDR3 DNA reads TGTGCCAGCAGCTTAACGGGGAGACTGCGGGGGCCCGGCACAGATACGCAGTATTTT.

This sequence joins TRBV20-1 and TRBJ2-7, with D possibly TRBD2 on 6 matching bases. CDR3 length equals 13 residues. Germline lookup yields CDR1 DFQATT and CDR2 SNEGSKA (reference sequence). V shed 3 bases and J shed 2 bases, with 11 bases lying between them. This chain's CDR3 is CSASVAGPYEQYF. The DNA for the CDR3 is TGCAGTGCTAGTGTGGCGGGGCCCTACGAGCAGTACTTC.

This clonotype was seen only a few times. The V and J genes are TRBV24-1 and TRBJ2-3, with D tentatively TRBD1 or TRBD2 (5 bases each). V lost 11 bases and J lost 5, with 13 bases in between. Germline CDR1 reads KGHDR; CDR2 reads SFDVKD. The CDR3 sequence is 12 residues long. CDR3 coding DNA: TGTGCCAGAACAATGGGGGTAGATACGCAGTATTTT. Translation: CARTMGVDTQYF.

V usage is TRBV29-1 and J usage is TRBJ2-5; D is possibly TRBD1 or TRBD2 (5 bases each). The CDR3 sequence is 13 residues long. Germline CDR1 and CDR2: SQVTM and ANQGSEA. Trimming took off 4 bases at V and 0 bases at J, with 9 bases between the two ends. The CDR3 region has the DNA TGCAGCGTTGTTATGGGGGACCAAGAGACCCAGTACTTC. Translated, it gives CSVVMGDQETQYF.